These 24 T cell receptor beta chains originate from one sample sequenced in a study of T cell clonotyping in hematopoietic cell transplantation. TCRdb keeps only in-frame clones here, not all; method: immunoSEQ multiplex PCR. Among about 12,000 clones listed, approximately 89% were seen once. The sample comprised peripheral blood mononuclear cells. The receptor set was obtained from a human donor who either received an allogeneic hematopoietic cell transplant for a myeloid malignancy or was a related donor (not recorded which). Some clones in this sample may be carry-over from other donors' samples.

The chain recombines TRBV9 with TRBJ2-2; D is ambiguous. Deletions cut 4 bases from V and 8 bases from J, with 18 bases between. Looked up from germline, CDR1 is SGDLS and CDR2 is YYNGEE. CDR3 length: 15 amino acids. The CDR3 region is CASSPRLPARGELFF. Written as DNA, the CDR3 is TGTGCCAGCAGCCCCCGGCTTCCCGCGAGGGGGGAGCTGTTTTTT.

This chain joins TRBV6-1 and TRBJ2-3; TRBD2 aligns across 13 bases. The CDR3 runs to 16 residues. Germline CDR1 reads MNHNS; CDR2 reads SASEGT. Trimming took 4 bases from V and 6 from J; bases not matched to a gene: 7. In DNA form, the CDR3 reads TGTGCCAGCAGTGCCGTACTAGCGGGGGGGCCGGATACGCAGTATTTT. Translation gives CASSAVLAGGPDTQYF.

V gene TRBV5-1 combines with J gene TRBJ1-1; 10 bases agree with TRBD1. Germline-derived CDR1 and CDR2 are SGHRS and YFSETQ. This CDR3 is 14 amino acids long. V gave up 4 bases and J gave up 6 bases; unmatched junction bases: 6. The chain's CDR3 is CASSGQGGIAEAFF. The CDR3, as DNA: TGCGCCAGCAGCGGACAGGGGGGGATCGCTGAAGCTTTCTTT.

The chain carries TRBV28 and TRBJ1-2; 7 nucleotides match TRBD1. CDR3 length equals 13 residues. The V and J ends lost 5 bases and 2 bases, in that order; junction bases with no gene match: 2. Germline V gene sequence: CDR1 MDHEN, CDR2 SYDVKM. In DNA form, the CDR3 reads TGTGCCAGCAGTCTGACAGGGAACTATGGCTACACCTTC. This codes for CASSLTGNYGYTF.

The chain recombines TRBV27 with TRBJ2-3; TRBD2 matches 10 bases. This CDR3 has 17 amino acids. V lost 4 bases to trimming and J lost 3 bases; unmatched junction nucleotides: 10. Per germline, CDR1 MNHEY and CDR2 SMNVEV (reference sequence). The CDR3 reads CASSSELAGPGTDTQYF. CDR3 DNA: TGTGCCAGCAGTTCTGAACTAGCGGGGCCGGGTACAGATACGCAGTATTTT.

The genes are TRBV9 and TRBJ2-1; 13 bases match TRBD2. In germline, CDR1 is SGDLS, CDR2 YYNGEE. The CDR3 is made up of 16 amino acids. The V gene end was trimmed by 0 bases and the J gene end by 7 bases; junction bases not matched to a gene: 4. The DNA of the CDR3 is TGTGCCAGCAGCGTAGCTCTACTAGCGGGGGGGAATGAGCAGTTCTTC. It encodes CASSVALLAGGNEQFF.

This clone has more than one count but fewer than ten. The genes are TRBV2 and TRBJ1-4; D is ambiguous. V gave up 5 bases and J gave up 5 bases, with 12 bases separating them. Germline loops: CDR1 SNHLY, CDR2 FYNNEI. The CDR3 length is 14 residues. DNA for the CDR3: TGTGCCAGCAGTAGGTCAATTCCGAATGAAAAACTGTTTTTT. It translates to CASSRSIPNEKLFF.

The chain carries TRBV27 and TRBJ1-4, with D maybe TRBD1 (5 bases). The CDR3 has 14 residues. Germline CDR1 reads MNHEY; CDR2 reads SMNVEV (reference sequence). V gave up 5 bases and J gave up 4 bases, with 11 bases separating them. CDR3 loop: CASSDSYLNEKLFF. The CDR3, as DNA: TGTGCCAGCAGTGACAGCTACCTTAATGAAAAACTGTTTTTT.

J is TRBJ1-3 and V is TRBV19, with TRBD1 identical over 9 bases. CDR3 length: 16 residues. V trimming: 4 bases; J trimming: 2 bases; junction bases outside the gene matches: 6. Germline CDR1 reads LNHDA; CDR2 reads SQIVND (reference sequence). In DNA form, the CDR3 reads TGTGCCAGTAGTAGAGGACAGGGGTCTCCTGGAAACACCATATATTTT. Translating it yields CASSRGQGSPGNTIYF.

The CDR3 DNA follows: TGTGCCAGCAGTGAACGTGGGACTAGGAACACCGGGGAGCTGTTTTTT. Its translation is CASSERGTRNTGELFF. The genes are TRBV2 and TRBJ2-2, with 8 bases matching TRBD2. Germline assignment: CDR1 SNHLY and CDR2 FYNNEI. Unmatched junction bases numbered 3, after V lost 2 bases and J lost 1 base. The CDR3 totals 16 residues.

This chain connects TRBV7-8 to TRBJ1-1, with 10 bases fitting TRBD1. V lost 5 bases to trimming and J lost 4 bases; unmatched junction nucleotides: 7. The CDR3 extends over 15 amino acids. Germline assignment: CDR1 SGHVS and CDR2 FQNEAQ. The CDR3 DNA is TGTGCCAGCAGCCTCCGCCGGGACAGGGGCACTGAAGCTTTCTTT. Its translation: CASSLRRDRGTEAFF. Filled out from reference TRBV7-8 and TRBJ1-1, the complete variable domain reads GAGVSQSPRYKVAKRGQDVALRCDPISGHVSLFWYQQALGQGPEFLTYFQNEAQLDKSGLPSDRFFAERPEGSVSTLKIQRTQQEDSAVYLCASSLRRDRGTEAFFGQGTRLTVV.

The CDR3 region has the DNA TGTGCCAGCAGCATACTAGCGGGGGGGCCGGTAGAGCAGTACTTC. This encodes CASSILAGGPVEQYF. The chain uses TRBV5-6 and TRBJ2-7; the match to TRBD2 covers 13 bases. The CDR3 runs to 15 residues. The V segment lost 4 bases and the J segment 7 bases; nucleotides outside the gene matches: 8. CDR1 and CDR2 (germline): SGHDT, YYEEEE. The full variable domain, its missing parts supplied by reference TRBV5-6 and TRBJ2-7, is DAGVTQSPTHLIKTRGQQVTLRCSPKSGHDTVSWYQQALGQGPQFIFQYYEEEERQRGNFPDRFSGHQFPNYSSELNVNALLLGDSALYLCASSILAGGPVEQYFGPGTRLTVT.

This clone was seen only a few times. The V and J genes are TRBV5-1 and TRBJ2-7; 8 bases line up with TRBD1. The CDR3 length is 17 residues. Trimming took 2 bases from V and 0 from J; bases not matched to a gene: 10. Germline V gene lookup returns CDR1 SGHRS and CDR2 YFSETQ. CDR3 nucleotide sequence: TGCGCCAGCAGCTTCGACACAGGGGGAACTCTCTCCTACGAGCAGTACTTC. It codes for CASSFDTGGTLSYEQYF.

The DNA of the CDR3 is TGTGCCAGCAGCTTCGCCTCAGGAGGCTACACCTTC. As protein: CASSFASGGYTF. The chain recombines TRBV5-6 with TRBJ1-2; D not resolved. CDR1 is SGHDT and CDR2 is YYEEEE in the germline V gene. The CDR3 sequence is 12 residues long. V was shortened by 2 bases and J by 8 bases, with 10 bases between the two germline ends.

This clone appeared once. The chain couples TRBV5-6 to TRBJ2-7; the D gene is possibly TRBD1 (5 bases). CDR1 is SGHDT and CDR2 is YYEEEE in the germline V gene. V was cut by 0 bases and J by 4 bases, with 11 bases left in between. This CDR3 region has 14 residues. The chain's CDR3 is CASSLEGSGYEQYF. The CDR3 DNA reads TGTGCCAGCAGCTTGGAGGGGTCTGGTTACGAGCAGTACTTC.

The rearrangement links TRBV25-1 to TRBJ1-1; D is perhaps TRBD1 (5 bases). The V gene's germline CDR1 is MGHDK and CDR2 SYGVNS. This CDR3 is 17 amino acids long. V dropped 2 bases and J dropped 4 bases, with 20 bases sitting between them. The CDR3 DNA follows: TGTGCCAGCAGTGAAGGATTTGGACGGGGCCTGGGCACTGAAGCTTTCTTT. Residues: CASSEGFGRGLGTEAFF.

The chain is built from TRBV9 and TRBJ2-2, with TRBD1 identical over 7 bases. The V gene's germline CDR1 is SGDLS and CDR2 YYNGEE. V lost 3 bases to trimming and J lost 1 base; unmatched junction nucleotides: 6. CDR3 length: 16 residues. The chain's CDR3 is CASSELTGMNTGELFF. The CDR3 DNA is TGTGCCAGCAGCGAACTGACAGGGATGAACACCGGGGAGCTGTTTTTT. Based on the CDR3 plus reference TRBV9 and TRBJ2-2, the full variable domain is DSGVTQTPKHLITATGQRVTLRCSPRSGDLSVYWYQQSLDQGLQFLIQYYNGEERAKGNILERFSAQQFPDLHSELNLSSLELGDSALYFCASSELTGMNTGELFFGEGSRLTVL.

This clone has a single count. The rearrangement uses TRBV6-4 and TRBJ2-5; TRBD2 agrees at 13 bases. There are 15 residues in the CDR3. V dropped 3 bases and J dropped 2; count of bases not matched to a gene: 0. Germline assignment: CDR1 MRHNA and CDR2 SNTAGT. This chain's CDR3 is CASSETSGGQETQYF. As DNA, the CDR3 is TGTGCCAGCAGTGAGACTAGCGGGGGGCAAGAGACCCAGTACTTC.

V gene TRBV5-1 combines with J gene TRBJ1-2; a weak D match, TRBD1 (5 bases). This CDR3 spans 14 amino acids. With 0 bases removed from V and 6 bases from J, the gap between germline ends came to 12 bases. Germline V gene sequence: CDR1 SGHRS, CDR2 YFSETQ. CDR3 sequence (DNA): TGCGCCAGCAGCTTGGCCGGTCAGGGTGATGGCTACACCTTC. It yields the protein CASSLAGQGDGYTF.

The chain recombines TRBV11-2 with TRBJ1-2; tentative D call: TRBD1 (5 bases). Germline assignment: CDR1 SGHAT and CDR2 FQNNGV. With 5 bases removed from V and 7 bases from J, the gap between germline ends came to 17 bases. The CDR3 is made up of 14 amino acids. CDR3 amino acids: CASSKGWGVRGYTF. CDR3 coding DNA: TGTGCCAGCAGCAAAGGGTGGGGCGTACGTGGCTACACCTTC.

The V gene is TRBV2, the J gene TRBJ2-1; TRBD1 aligns across 7 bases. V lost 10 bases and J lost 8; bases outside the gene matches: 11. The CDR3 has 13 amino acids. The germline gives CDR1 SNHLY, CDR2 FYNNEI. As DNA, the CDR3 is TGTGCCACACGACAGGGCCCCCGGGATGAGCAGTTCTTC. Translated, it gives CATRQGPRDEQFF.

The J gene is TRBJ2-1, the V gene TRBV27, with a weak D call TRBD1 (5 bases). With 1 base removed from V and 2 bases from J, the gap between germline ends came to 9 bases. The CDR3 spans 15 residues. In germline, CDR1 is MNHEY, CDR2 SMNVEV (reference sequence). Written as DNA, the CDR3 is TGTGCCAGCAGTTTATGGCTAGGGGCCTACAATGAGCAGTTCTTC. This sequence encodes CASSLWLGAYNEQFF.

The chain uses TRBV19 and TRBJ2-1, with 9 bases identical to TRBD2. Unmatched junction bases numbered 5, after V lost 4 bases and J lost 4 bases. The CDR3 spans 15 residues. Germline V lookup: CDR1 LNHDA, CDR2 SQIVND (reference sequence). For the CDR3, the DNA is TGTGCCAGTAGTAGGGGAGCGGGGGGTTACAATGAGCAGTTCTTC. Encoded protein: CASSRGAGGYNEQFF.

This sequence joins TRBV19 and TRBJ1-1; unclear D gene. Per the germline V gene, CDR1 is LNHDA and CDR2 is SQIVND (reference sequence). V dropped 8 bases and J dropped 1 base, with 5 bases sitting between them. The CDR3 runs 11 residues. The CDR3, as DNA: TGTGCCAGTTTGCGGAACACTGAAGCTTTCTTT. As protein: CASLRNTEAFF.